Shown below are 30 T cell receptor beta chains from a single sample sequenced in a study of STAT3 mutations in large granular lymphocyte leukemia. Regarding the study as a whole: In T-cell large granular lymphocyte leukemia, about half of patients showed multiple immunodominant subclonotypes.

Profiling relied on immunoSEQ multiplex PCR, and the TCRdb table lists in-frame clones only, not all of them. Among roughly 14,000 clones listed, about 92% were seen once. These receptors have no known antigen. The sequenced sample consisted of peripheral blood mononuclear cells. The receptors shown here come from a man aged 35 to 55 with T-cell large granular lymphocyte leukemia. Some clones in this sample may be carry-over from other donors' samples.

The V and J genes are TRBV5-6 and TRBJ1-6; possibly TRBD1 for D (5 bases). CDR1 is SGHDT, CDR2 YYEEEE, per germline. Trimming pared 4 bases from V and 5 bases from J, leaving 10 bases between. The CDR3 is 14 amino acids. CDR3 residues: CASSRGTNNSPLHF. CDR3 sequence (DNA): TGTGCCAGCAGCCGAGGGACTAATAATTCACCCCTCCACTTT.

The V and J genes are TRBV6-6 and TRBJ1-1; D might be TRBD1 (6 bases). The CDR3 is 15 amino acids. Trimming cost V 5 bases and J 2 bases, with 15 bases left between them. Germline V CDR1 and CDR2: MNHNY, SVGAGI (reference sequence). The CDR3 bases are TGTGCCAGCAGTGAGTGGGACACCGATAACACTGAAGCTTTCTTT. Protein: CASSEWDTDNTEAFF.

CDR3 DNA sequence: TGTGCCAGCAGTTTCCTCCCCCTAGGGGCAGCAGGGGAGACCCAGTACTTC. This gives the protein CASSFLPLGAAGETQYF. The chain uses TRBV27 and TRBJ2-5, with D perhaps TRBD1 (5 bases). Germline CDR1 and CDR2: MNHEY and SMNVEV (reference sequence). The CDR3 loop spans 17 amino acids. Trimming stripped 3 bases from V and 5 bases from J, with 22 bases between.

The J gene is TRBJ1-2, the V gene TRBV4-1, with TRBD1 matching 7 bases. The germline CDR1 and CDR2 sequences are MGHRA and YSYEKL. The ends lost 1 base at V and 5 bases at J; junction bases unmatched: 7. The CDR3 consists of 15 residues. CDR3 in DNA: TGCGCCAGCAGCCAAGGTGCAGGGGGTGCATATGGCTACACCTTC. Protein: CASSQGAGGAYGYTF.

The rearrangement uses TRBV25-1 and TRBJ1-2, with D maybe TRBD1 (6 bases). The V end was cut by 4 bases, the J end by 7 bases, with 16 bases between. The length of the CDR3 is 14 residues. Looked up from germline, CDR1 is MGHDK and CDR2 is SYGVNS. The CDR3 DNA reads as TGTGCCAGCAGTGCTGTAGGGGGGGCCAGTGGCTACACCTTC. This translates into CASSAVGGASGYTF.

The DNA for the CDR3 is TGTGCCAGCAGCTCAGGGTATCTCAATCAGCCCCAGCATTTT. Amino acid sequence: CASSSGYLNQPQHF. The rearrangement links TRBV13 to TRBJ1-5; tentative D call: TRBD1 (5 bases). Trimming removed 4 bases from V and 3 bases from J, with 10 bases in between. The CDR3 contains 14 residues. Germline V gives CDR1 PRHDT, CDR2 FYEKMQ (reference sequence).

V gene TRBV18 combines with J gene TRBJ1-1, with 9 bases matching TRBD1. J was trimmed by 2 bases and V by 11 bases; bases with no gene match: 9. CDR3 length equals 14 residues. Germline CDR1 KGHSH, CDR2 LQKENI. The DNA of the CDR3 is TGTGCCGTGGCCCCGGGACAGGGTAACACTGAAGCTTTCTTT. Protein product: CAVAPGQGNTEAFF.

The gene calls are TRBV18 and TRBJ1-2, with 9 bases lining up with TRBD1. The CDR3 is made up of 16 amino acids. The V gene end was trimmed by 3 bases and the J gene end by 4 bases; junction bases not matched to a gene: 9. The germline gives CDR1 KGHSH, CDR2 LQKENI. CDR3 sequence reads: CASSPSGTGRGYGYTF. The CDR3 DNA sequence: TGTGCCAGCTCACCCTCCGGGACAGGGCGAGGCTATGGCTACACCTTC.

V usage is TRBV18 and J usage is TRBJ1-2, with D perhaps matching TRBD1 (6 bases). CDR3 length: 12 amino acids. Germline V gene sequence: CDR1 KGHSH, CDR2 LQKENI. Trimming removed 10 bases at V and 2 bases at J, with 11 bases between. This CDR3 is CATSQGNYGYTF. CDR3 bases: TGTGCCACCTCTCAGGGGAACTATGGCTACACCTTC.

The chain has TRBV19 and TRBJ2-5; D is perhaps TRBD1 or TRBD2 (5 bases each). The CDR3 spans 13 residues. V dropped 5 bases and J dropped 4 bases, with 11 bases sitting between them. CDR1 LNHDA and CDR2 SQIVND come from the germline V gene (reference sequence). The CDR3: CASSGSGTETQYF. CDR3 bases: TGTGCCAGTAGTGGGTCGGGGACAGAGACCCAGTACTTC.

The DNA of the CDR3 is TGCGCCAGCAGCTTATTCCTAGCGGGGGGGCCGGGAACCGGGGAGCTGTTTTTT. Its protein product is CASSLFLAGGPGTGELFF. The V gene is TRBV4-1, the J gene TRBJ2-2; 12 bases map to TRBD2. Germline V gene data show CDR1 as MGHRA and CDR2 as YSYEKL. The trim removed 5 bases at V and 5 bases at J, leaving 12 bases unmatched. The CDR3 is made up of 18 amino acids.

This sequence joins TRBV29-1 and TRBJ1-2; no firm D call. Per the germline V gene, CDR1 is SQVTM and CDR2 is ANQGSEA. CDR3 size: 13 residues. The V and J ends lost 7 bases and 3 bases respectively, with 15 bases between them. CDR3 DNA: TGCAGCGCCGAAGACTGGGCCGACTATGGCTACACCTTC. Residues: CSAEDWADYGYTF.

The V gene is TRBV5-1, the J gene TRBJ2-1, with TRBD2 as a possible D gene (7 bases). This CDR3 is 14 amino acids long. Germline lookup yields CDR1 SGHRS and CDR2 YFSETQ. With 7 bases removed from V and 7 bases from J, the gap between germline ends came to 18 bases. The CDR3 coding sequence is TGCGCCAGCGCATTTTCACAGGGAGGGAATGAGCAGTTCTTC. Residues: CASAFSQGGNEQFF.

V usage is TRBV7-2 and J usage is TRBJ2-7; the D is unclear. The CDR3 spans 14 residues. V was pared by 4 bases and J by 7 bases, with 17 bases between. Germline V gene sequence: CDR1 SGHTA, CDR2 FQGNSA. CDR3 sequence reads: CASSSRPMPDEQYF. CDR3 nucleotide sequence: TGTGCCAGCAGCTCTAGACCTATGCCGGATGAGCAGTACTTC.

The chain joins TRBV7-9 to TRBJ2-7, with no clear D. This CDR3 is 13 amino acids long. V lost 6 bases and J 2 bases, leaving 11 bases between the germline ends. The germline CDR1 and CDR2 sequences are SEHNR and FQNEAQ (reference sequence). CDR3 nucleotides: TGTGCCAGCAGTCCCTGGGATACCTACGAGCAGTACTTC. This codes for CASSPWDTYEQYF.

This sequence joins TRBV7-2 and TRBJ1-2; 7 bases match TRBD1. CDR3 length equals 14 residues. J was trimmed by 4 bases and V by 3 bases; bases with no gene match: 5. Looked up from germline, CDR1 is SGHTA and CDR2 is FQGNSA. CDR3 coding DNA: TGTGCCAGCAGCTTCGATACAGGGGTCTATGGCTACACCTTC. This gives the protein CASSFDTGVYGYTF.

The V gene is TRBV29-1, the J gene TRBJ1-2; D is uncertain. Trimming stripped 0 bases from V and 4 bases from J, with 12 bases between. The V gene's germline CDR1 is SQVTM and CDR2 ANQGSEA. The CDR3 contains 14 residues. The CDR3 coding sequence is TGCAGCGTTGAAGATCCCGGAACCTTCTATGGCTACACCTTC. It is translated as CSVEDPGTFYGYTF.

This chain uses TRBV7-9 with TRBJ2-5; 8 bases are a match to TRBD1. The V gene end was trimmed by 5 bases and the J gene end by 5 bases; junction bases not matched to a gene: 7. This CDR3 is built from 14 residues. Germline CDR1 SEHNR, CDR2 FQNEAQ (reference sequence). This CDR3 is CASSQSGGSETQYF. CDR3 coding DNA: TGTGCCAGCAGCCAATCAGGGGGCTCGGAGACCCAGTACTTC.

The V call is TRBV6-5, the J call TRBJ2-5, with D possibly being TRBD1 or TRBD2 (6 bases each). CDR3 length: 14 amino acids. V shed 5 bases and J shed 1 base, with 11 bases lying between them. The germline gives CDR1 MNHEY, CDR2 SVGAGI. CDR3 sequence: CASSTGASQETQYF. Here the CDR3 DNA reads TGTGCCAGCAGTACGGGGGCATCCCAAGAGACCCAGTACTTC.

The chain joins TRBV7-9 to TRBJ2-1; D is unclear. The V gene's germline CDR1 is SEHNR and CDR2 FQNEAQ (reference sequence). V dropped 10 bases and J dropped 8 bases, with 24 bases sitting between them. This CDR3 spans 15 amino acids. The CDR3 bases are TGTGCCACCTGCCCCGGAGACTTGTCTCGAGATGAGCAGTTCTTC. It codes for CATCPGDLSRDEQFF.

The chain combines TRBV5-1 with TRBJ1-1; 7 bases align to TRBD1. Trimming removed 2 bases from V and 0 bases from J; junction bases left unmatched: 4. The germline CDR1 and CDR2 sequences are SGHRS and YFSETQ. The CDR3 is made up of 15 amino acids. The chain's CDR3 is CASSFRTGMNTEAFF. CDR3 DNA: TGCGCCAGCAGCTTTCGGACAGGTATGAACACTGAAGCTTTCTTT.

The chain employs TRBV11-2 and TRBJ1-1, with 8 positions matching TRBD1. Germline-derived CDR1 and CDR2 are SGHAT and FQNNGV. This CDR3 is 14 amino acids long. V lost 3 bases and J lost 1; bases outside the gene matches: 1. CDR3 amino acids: CASSFGQGNTEAFF. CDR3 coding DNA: TGTGCCAGCAGCTTCGGACAGGGGAACACTGAAGCTTTCTTT.

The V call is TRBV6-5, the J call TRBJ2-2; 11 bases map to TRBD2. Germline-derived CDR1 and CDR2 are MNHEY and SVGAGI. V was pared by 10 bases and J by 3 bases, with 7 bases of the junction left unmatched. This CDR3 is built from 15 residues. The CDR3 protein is CATKTSGADTGELFF. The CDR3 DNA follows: TGTGCCACCAAGACTAGCGGGGCGGACACCGGGGAGCTGTTTTTT.

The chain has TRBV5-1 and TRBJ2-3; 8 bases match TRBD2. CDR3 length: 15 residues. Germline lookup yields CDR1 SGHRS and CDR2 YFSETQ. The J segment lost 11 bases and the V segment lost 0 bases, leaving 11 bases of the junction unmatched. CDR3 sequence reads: CASSLAVAGGVMQYF. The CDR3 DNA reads TGCGCCAGCAGCTTGGCCGTTGCGGGGGGTGTCATGCAGTATTTT.

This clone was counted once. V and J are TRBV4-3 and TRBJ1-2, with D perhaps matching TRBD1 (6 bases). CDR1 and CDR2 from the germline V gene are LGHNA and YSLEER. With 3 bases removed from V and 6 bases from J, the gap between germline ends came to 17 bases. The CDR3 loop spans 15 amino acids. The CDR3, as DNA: TGCGCCAGCAGCCAGGGGCCAGGGGTTGTTGATGGCTACACCTTC. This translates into CASSQGPGVVDGYTF.

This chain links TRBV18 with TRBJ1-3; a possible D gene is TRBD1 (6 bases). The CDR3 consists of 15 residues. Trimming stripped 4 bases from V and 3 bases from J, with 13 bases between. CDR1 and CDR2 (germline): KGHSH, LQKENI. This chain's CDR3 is CASSLSGGLGNTIYF. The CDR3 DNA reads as TGTGCCAGCTCACTCTCCGGGGGCCTTGGAAACACCATATATTTT.

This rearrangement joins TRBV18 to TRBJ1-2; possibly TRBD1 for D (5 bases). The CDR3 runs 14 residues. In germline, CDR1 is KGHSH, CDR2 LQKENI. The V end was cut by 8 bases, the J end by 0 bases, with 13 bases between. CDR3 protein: CASNTGLANYGYTF. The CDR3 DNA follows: TGTGCCAGCAACACAGGTTTGGCTAACTATGGCTACACCTTC.

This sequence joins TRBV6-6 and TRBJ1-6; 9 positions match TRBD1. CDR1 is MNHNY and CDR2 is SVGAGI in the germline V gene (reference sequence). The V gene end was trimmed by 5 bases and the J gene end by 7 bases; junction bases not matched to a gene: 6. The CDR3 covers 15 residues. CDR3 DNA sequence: TGTGCCAGCAGTCCCTTGACAGGGGGGAATTCACCCCTCCACTTT. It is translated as CASSPLTGGNSPLHF.

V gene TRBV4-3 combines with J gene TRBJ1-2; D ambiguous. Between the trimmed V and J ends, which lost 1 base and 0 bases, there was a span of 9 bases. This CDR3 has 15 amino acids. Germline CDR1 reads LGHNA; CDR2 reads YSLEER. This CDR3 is CASSQGRVPNYGYTF. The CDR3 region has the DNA TGCGCCAGCAGCCAAGGGAGGGTTCCTAACTATGGCTACACCTTC.

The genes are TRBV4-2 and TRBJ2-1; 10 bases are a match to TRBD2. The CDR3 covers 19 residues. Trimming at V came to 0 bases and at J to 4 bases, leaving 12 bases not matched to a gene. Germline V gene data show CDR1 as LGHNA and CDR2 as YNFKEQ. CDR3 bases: TGTGCCAGCAGCCAAGATTTCAGGACTAGCGGTGGGGGGTACAATGAGCAGTTCTTC. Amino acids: CASSQDFRTSGGGYNEQFF.